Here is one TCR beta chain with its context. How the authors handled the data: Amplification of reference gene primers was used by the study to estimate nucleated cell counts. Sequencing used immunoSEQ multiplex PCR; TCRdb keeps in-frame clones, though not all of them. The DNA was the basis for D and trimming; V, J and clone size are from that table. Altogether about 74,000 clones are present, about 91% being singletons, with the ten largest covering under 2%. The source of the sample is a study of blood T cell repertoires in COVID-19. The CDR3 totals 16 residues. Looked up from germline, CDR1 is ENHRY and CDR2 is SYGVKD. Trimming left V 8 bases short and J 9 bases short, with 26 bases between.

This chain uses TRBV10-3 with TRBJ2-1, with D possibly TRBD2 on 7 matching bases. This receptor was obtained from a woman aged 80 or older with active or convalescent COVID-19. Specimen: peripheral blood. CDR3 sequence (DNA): TGTGCCATCCGGATCGCGGGGGCTGTGGGGGCGGGTGAGCAGTTCTTC. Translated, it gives CAIRIAGAVGAGEQFF.